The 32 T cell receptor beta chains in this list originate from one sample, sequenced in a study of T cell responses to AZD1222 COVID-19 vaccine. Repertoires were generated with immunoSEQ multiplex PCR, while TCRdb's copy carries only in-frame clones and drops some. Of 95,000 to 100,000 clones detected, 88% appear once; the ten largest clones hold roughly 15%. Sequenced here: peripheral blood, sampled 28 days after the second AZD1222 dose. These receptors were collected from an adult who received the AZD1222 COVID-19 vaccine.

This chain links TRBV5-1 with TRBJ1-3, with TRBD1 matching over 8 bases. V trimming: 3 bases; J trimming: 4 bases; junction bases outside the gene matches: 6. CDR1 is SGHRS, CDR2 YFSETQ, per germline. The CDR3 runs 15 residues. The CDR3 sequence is CASSSWTGRGNTIYF. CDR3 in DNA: TGCGCCAGCAGCTCGTGGACAGGGCGAGGAAACACCATATATTTT.

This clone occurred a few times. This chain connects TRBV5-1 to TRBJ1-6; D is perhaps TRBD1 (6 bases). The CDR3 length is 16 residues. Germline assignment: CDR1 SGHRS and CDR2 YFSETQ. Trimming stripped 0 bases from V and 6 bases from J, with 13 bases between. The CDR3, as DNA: TGCGCCAGCAGCTTGGTGAATTCGGGGGCTAATTCACCCCTCCACTTT. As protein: CASSLVNSGANSPLHF.

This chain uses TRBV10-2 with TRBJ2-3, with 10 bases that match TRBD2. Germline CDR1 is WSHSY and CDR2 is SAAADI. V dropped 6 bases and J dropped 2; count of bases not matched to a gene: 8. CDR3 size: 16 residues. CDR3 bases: TGCGCCAGCAGCGGAACTAGCGGGATAAACACAGATACGCAGTATTTT. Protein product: CASSGTSGINTDTQYF.

The CDR3 DNA follows: TGTGCCAGCAGTTTAGTGGGGCGGGAGACCCAGTACTTC. It is translated as CASSLVGRETQYF. The chain is built from TRBV28 and TRBJ2-5; D may be TRBD1 (5 bases). This CDR3 comprises 13 residues. Germline CDR1 and CDR2: MDHEN and SYDVKM. The V gene lost 2 bases and the J gene lost 5 bases, with 9 bases spanning the gap.

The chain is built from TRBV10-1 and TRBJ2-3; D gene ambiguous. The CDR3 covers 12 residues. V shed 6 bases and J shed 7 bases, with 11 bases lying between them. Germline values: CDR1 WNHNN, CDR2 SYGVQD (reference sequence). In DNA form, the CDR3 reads TGCGCCAGCAGCCCGGGCCTAAATACGCAGTATTTT. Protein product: CASSPGLNTQYF.

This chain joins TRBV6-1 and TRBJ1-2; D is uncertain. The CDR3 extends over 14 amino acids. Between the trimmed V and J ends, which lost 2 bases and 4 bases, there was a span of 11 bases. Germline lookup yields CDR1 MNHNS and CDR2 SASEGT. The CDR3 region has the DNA TGTGCCAGCAGTGAAAACCCACAAAGCTATGGCTACACCTTC. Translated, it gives CASSENPQSYGYTF.

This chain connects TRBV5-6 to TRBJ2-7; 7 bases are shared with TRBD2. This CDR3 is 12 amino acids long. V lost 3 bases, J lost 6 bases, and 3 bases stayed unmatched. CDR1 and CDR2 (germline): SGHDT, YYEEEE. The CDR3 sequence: CASSWGRGEQYF. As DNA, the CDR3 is TGTGCCAGCAGCTGGGGGAGGGGCGAGCAGTACTTC.

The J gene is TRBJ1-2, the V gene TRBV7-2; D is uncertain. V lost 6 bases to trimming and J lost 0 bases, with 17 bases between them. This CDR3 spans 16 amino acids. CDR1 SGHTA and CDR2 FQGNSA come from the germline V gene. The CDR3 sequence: CASRPRTRGANYGYTF. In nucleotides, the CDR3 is TGTGCCAGCAGGCCAAGGACGCGCGGAGCTAACTATGGCTACACCTTC.

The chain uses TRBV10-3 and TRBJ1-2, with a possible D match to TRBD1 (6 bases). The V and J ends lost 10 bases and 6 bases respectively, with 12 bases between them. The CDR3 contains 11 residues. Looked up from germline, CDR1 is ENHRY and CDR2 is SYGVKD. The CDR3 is CATGEGNGYTF. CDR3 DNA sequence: TGTGCCACAGGGGAGGGGAATGGCTACACCTTC.

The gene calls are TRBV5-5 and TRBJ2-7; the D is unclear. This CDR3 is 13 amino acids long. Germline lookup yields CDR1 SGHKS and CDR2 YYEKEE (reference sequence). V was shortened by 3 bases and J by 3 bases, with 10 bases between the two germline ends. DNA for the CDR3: TGTGCCAGCAGCTGGACCAAGGACTACGAGCAGTACTTC. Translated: CASSWTKDYEQYF.

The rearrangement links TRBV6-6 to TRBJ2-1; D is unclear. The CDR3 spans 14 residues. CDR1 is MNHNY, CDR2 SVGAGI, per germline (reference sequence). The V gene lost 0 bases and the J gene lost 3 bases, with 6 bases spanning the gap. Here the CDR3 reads CASSYSDGYNEQFF. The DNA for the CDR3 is TGTGCCAGCAGTTACTCGGACGGCTACAATGAGCAGTTCTTC.

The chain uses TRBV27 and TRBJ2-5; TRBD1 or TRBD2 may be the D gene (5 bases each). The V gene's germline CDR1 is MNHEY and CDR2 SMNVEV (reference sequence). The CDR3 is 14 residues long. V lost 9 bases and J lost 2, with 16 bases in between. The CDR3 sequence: CARNRGRRQETQYF. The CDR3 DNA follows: TGTGCCAGAAACCGGGGCCGACGGCAAGAGACCCAGTACTTC.

This CDR3 reads CASSLGQPLPNYGYTF. The CDR3 nucleotides read TGTGCCAGCAGTCTGGGACAGCCCCTGCCTAACTATGGCTACACCTTC. This chain connects TRBV27 to TRBJ1-2; 7 nucleotides agree with TRBD1. Looked up from germline, CDR1 is MNHEY and CDR2 is SMNVEV (reference sequence). After removal of 5 bases from V and 0 bases from J, the junction contained 9 bases not matched to a gene. The CDR3 covers 16 residues.

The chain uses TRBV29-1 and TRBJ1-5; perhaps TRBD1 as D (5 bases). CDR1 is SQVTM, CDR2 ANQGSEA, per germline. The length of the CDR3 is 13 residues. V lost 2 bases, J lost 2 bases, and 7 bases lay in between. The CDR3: CSVETGGNQPQHF. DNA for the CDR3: TGCAGCGTTGAAACGGGGGGCAATCAGCCCCAGCATTTT.

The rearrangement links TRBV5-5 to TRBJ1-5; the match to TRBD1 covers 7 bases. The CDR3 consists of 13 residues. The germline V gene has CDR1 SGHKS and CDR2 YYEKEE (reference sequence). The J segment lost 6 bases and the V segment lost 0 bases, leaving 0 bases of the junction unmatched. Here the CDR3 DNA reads TGTGCCAGCAGCTTGGAGGGGGCTCAGCCCCAGCATTTT. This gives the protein CASSLEGAQPQHF.

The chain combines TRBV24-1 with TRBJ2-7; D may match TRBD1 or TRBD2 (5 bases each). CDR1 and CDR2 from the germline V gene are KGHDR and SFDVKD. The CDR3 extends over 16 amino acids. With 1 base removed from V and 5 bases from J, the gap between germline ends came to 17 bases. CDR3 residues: CATSDFGGDRQHEQYF. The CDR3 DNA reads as TGTGCCACCAGTGATTTTGGTGGGGACCGCCAACACGAGCAGTACTTC.

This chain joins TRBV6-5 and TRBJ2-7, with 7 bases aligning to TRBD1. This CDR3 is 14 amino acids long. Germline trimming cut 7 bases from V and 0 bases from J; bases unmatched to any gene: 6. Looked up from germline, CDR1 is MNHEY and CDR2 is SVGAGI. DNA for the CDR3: TGTGCCAGCAACCCCGGGACAGCCTCCTACGAGCAGTACTTC. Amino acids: CASNPGTASYEQYF.

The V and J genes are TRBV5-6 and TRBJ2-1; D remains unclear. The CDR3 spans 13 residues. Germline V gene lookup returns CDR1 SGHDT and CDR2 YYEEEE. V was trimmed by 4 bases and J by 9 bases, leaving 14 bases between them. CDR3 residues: CASSPGGVIEQFF. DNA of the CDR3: TGTGCCAGCAGCCCAGGTGGGGTAATTGAGCAGTTCTTC.

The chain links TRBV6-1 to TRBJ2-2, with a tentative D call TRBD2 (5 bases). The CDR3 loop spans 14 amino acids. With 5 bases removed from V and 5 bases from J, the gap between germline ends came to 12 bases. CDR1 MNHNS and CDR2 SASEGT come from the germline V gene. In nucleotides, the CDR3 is TGTGCCAGCAGTCCAGTGTGGGAGACCGGGGAGCTGTTTTTT. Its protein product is CASSPVWETGELFF.

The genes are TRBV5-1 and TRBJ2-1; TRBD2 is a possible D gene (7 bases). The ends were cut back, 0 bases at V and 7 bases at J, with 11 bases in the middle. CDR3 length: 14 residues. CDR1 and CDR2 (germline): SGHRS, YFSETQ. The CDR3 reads CASSLVGGRNEQFF. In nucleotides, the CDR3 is TGCGCCAGCAGCTTGGTGGGGGGGCGAAATGAGCAGTTCTTC.

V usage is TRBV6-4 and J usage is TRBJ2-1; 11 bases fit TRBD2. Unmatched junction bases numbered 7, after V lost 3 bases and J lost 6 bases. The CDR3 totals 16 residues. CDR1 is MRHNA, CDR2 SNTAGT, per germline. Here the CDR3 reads CASSDDGLAGGNEQFF. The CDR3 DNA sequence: TGTGCCAGCAGTGATGATGGTCTAGCGGGAGGCAATGAGCAGTTCTTC.

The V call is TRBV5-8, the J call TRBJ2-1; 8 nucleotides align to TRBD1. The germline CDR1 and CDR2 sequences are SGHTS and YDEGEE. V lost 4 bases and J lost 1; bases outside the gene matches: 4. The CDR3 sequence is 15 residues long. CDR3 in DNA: TGTGCCAGCAGCGGCGGGACAGGTTCCTACAATGAGCAGTTCTTC. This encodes CASSGGTGSYNEQFF. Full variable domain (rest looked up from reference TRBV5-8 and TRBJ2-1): EAGVTQSPTHLIKTRGQQATLRCSPISGHTSVYWYQQALGLGLQFLLWYDEGEERNRGNFPPRFSGRQFPNYSSELNVNALELEDSALYLCASSGGTGSYNEQFFGPGTRLTVL.

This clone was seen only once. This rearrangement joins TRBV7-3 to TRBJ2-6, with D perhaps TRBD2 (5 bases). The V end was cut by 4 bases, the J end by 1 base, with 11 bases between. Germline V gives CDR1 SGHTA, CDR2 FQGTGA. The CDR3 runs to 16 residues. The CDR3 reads CASSSSGGSGANVLTF. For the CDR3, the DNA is TGTGCCAGCAGCTCCAGTGGAGGTTCTGGGGCCAACGTCCTGACTTTC.

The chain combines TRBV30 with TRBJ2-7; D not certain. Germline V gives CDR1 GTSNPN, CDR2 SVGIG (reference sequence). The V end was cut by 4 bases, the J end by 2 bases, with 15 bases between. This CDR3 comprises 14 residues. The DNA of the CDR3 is TGTGCCTGGACTGAACAGAGTACGACCTACGAGCAGTACTTC. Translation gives CAWTEQSTTYEQYF. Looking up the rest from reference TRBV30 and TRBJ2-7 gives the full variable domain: SQTIHQWPATLVQPVGSPLSLECTVEGTSNPNLYWYRQAAGRGLQLLFYSVGIGQISSEVPQNLSASRPQDRQFILSSKKLLLSDSGFYLCAWTEQSTTYEQYFGPGTRLTVT.

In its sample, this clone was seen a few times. DNA for the CDR3: TGTGCCAGCAGCCCTTCTCAAGAGACCCAGTACTTC. This gives the protein CASSPSQETQYF. The J gene is TRBJ2-5, the V gene TRBV3-1 (or the pseudogene TRBV3-2); unclear D gene. Trimming pared 4 bases from V and 2 bases from J, leaving 5 bases between. Germline loops: CDR1 LGHDT, CDR2 YNNKEL (reference sequence). The CDR3 consists of 12 residues.

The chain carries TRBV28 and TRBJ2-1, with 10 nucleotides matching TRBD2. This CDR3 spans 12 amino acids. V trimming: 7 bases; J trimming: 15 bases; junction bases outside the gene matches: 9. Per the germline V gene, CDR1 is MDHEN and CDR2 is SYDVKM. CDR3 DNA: TGTGCCAGCATAGGTAGCGGGAGGCGGGGGTTCTTC. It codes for CASIGSGRRGFF.

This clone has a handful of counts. The CDR3 DNA reads as TGTGCCTTCCACCGGACAGAAGAGACCCAGTACTTC. It specifies CAFHRTEETQYF. The chain has TRBV30 and TRBJ2-5; the D gene is possibly TRBD1 (6 bases). This CDR3 is built from 12 residues. The V end was cut by 7 bases, the J end by 3 bases, with 12 bases between. Per the germline V gene, CDR1 is GTSNPN and CDR2 is SVGIG (reference sequence).

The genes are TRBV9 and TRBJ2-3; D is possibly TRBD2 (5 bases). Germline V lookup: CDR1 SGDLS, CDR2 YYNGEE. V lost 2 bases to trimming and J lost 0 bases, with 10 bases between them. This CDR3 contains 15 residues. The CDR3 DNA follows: TGTGCCAGCAGCGTGGGTAGCGCAAGCACAGATACGCAGTATTTT. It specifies CASSVGSASTDTQYF.

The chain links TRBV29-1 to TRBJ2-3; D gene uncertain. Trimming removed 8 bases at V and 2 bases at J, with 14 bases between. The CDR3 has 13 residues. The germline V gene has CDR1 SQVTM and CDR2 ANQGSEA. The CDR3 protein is CSSVSSSTDTQYF. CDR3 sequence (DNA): TGCAGCTCTGTCTCTTCCTCCACAGATACGCAGTATTTT.

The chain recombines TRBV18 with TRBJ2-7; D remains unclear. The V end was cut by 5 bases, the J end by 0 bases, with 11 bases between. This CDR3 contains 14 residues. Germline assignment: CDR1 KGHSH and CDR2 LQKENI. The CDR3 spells CASSATSGSYEQYF. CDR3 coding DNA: TGTGCCAGCTCAGCGACCTCGGGCTCCTACGAGCAGTACTTC.

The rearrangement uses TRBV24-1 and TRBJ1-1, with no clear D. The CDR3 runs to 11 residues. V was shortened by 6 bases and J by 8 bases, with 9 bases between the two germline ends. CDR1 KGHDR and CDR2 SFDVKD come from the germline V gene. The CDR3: CATSSDREAFF. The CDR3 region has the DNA TGTGCCACCAGTTCGGACCGCGAAGCTTTCTTT.

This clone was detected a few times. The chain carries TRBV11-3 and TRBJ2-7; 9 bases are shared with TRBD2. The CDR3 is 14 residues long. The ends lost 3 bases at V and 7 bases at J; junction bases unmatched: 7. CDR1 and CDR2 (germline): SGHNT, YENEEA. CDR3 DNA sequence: TGTGCCAGCAGCTTTAGCGGGAGTGGGAAAGAGCAGTACTTC. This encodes CASSFSGSGKEQYF.